This TCR beta chain was recovered during a study of T cell clonotyping in hematopoietic cell transplantation. As for this clone: Its cognate antigen is unknown.

Trimming cost V 2 bases and J 8 bases, with 15 bases left between them. Germline-derived CDR1 and CDR2 are SGHTA and FQGNSA. The length of the CDR3 is 15 residues. Findings and caveats of the study: Pathologically expanded recipient clonotypes increased progressively from day 30 to day 180 as diversity fell. Few recipient clonotypes overlapped donors; over 95% were de novo at given depth. Broader posttransplant TCR repertoire diversity was predicted by graft donor and pretransplant recipient Inverse Simpson Index values.

Recipients were bled about 28 days pretransplant and at posttransplant days 30, 100, 180. TCRdb's copy holds only in-frame clones and misses some; the assay was immunoSEQ multiplex PCR. Of around 9,800 clones in the sample, 89% are singletons; the top ten hold 38%. The chain uses TRBV7-2 and TRBJ2-2; D might be TRBD2 (6 bases). The specimen was PBMCs, collected 180 days after allogeneic stem cell transplant. This clonotype was sampled from a male patient aged 60 to 75 who had an allogeneic stem cell transplant from an unrelated donor, so the T cells may come from the graft donor. Some clones in this sample may be carry-over from other donors' samples. In nucleotides, the CDR3 is TGTGCCAGCAGCTTAAGCGTTGGTAGCGGTGGGGAGCTGTTTTTT. Translation gives CASSLSVGSGGELFF.